This T cell receptor (beta chain) was observed in a study of early T cells in non-severe SARS-CoV-2 infection. Background on the study: Chains were unpaired, as sequencing was done on bulk RNA from unsorted whole blood. Study-wide points: Anti-spike CD8 responses were favored in VDJdb matching, and private and CD4 specificities were missed.

Details on this clonotype: What it recognizes is unknown.

Attached unique molecular identifiers marked individual cDNA molecules. In TCRdb, the 5' RACE reads were re-called with MiXCR into one record per CDR3 protein. The sample lists over 55,000 distinct CDR3 sequences, 9.5% to 15% occurring once. CDR1 is MDHEN and CDR2 is SYDVKM in the germline V gene. This CDR3 is built from 12 residues. The V gene lost 7 bases and the J gene lost 2 bases, with 8 bases spanning the gap. The sequencing used whole blood, collected at baseline. This TCR was sampled from an adult who was a healthcare worker with PCR-confirmed SARS-CoV-2 infection or an uninfected control (not recorded which). The chain employs TRBV28 and TRBJ1-1, with D uncertain. Here the CDR3 reads CASKGVNTEAFF. CDR3 coding DNA: TGTGCCAGCAAGGGTGTAAACACTGAAGCTTTCTTT.